This TCR beta chain was obtained from a study of blood T cell repertoires in COVID-19. About the research overall: T cells, B-cell-depleted T cells, or PBMCs supplied cDNA or gDNA.

CDR1 is LNHDA, CDR2 SQIVND, per germline (reference sequence). The CDR3 extends over 14 amino acids. V shed 6 bases, J shed 3 bases, and the junction held 5 bases outside the gene matches. Authors' analysis steps: Amplification from reference gene primers served as the basis for estimated nucleated cell counts. Sequencing was performed with immunoSEQ multiplex PCR; in TCRdb, only in-frame clones are kept and a portion is missing. D and trimming come from the DNA, and the V and J calls and clone size come from that table. The data hold over 60,000 clones, with about four fifths observed a single time.

The sequencing sample was made of peripheral blood. The receptor was isolated from a human donor in a cohort sampled during active COVID-19. V and J are TRBV19 and TRBJ2-3; TRBD1 matches 8 bases. CDR3 bases: TGTGCCAGTAGCCTCGGACAGGGAACAGATACGCAGTATTTT. Encoded protein: CASSLGQGTDTQYF.